This entry describes one T cell receptor (beta chain). These data belong to a study of T cell responses to AZD1222 COVID-19 vaccine. The CDR3 has 13 amino acids. V was trimmed by 1 base and J by 4 bases, leaving 7 bases between them. Germline loops: CDR1 SEHNR, CDR2 FQNEAQ (reference sequence). The method was immunoSEQ multiplex PCR; TCRdb's version includes in-frame clones alone and lacks a portion of them. This sample has 130,000 to 150,000 clones; around 88% occur once, and the top ten carry about 16%. The TCR was taken from an adult in good health. The material was peripheral blood, obtained on day 0 of AZD1222 vaccination. The gene calls are TRBV7-9 and TRBJ1-2; D is undetermined. CDR3 bases: TGTGCCAGCAGCTTAGAACTGACCTATGGCTACACCTTC. The encoded protein is CASSLELTYGYTF.